The present entry profiles one TCR beta chain with its context. This record belongs to a study of cytomegalovirus exposure and HLA in healthy donors. The CDR3 is 14 residues long. The V gene's germline CDR1 is WSHSY and CDR2 SAAADI. V was trimmed by 0 bases and J by 7 bases, leaving 11 bases between them. Researchers ran the PCR with 60 Vbeta and 13 Jbeta primers. Profiled with immunoSEQ multiplex PCR; TCRdb holds only in-frame clones, not every one. The repertoire holds some 61,000 clones, with roughly 77% as singletons. The V call is TRBV10-2, the J call TRBJ2-3; the D gene is possibly TRBD2 (5 bases). The TCR was taken from a human donor in good health. The sequenced material came from PBMCs. CDR3 residues: CASSESSPGNTQYF. The CDR3 bases are TGCGCCAGCAGTGAGTCGAGTCCCGGGAATACGCAGTATTTT.